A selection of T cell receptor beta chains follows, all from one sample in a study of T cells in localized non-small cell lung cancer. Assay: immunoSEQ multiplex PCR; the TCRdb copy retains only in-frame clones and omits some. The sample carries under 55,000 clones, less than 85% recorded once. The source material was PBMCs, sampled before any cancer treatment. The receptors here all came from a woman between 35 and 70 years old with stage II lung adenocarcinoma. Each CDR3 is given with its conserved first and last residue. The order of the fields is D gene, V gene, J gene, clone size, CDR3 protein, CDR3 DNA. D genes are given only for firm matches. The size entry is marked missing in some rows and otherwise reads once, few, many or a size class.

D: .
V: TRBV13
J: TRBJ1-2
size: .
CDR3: CASSSGSGDYGYTF
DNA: TGTGCCAGCAGCTCAGGGTCTGGGGACTATGGCTACACCTTC

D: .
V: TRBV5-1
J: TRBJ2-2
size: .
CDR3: CASSTTGELFF
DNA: TGCGCCAGCAGCACCACCGGGGAGCTGTTTTTT

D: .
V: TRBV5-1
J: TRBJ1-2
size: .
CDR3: CASSRSGGASGYTF
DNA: TGCGCCAGCAGCAGGAGTGGAGGGGCGTCTGGCTACACCTTC

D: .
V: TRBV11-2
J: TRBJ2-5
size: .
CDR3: CASSYEGGSGNQETQYF
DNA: TGTGCCAGCAGCTACGAAGGGGGTTCAGGGAACCAGGAGACCCAGTACTTC

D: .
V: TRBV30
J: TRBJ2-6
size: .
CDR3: CAWSGRAYSGANVLTF
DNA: TGTGCCTGGAGTGGCCGGGCCTACTCTGGGGCCAACGTCCTGACTTTC

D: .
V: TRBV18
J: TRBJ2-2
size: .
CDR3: CASSRRQRTNTGELFF
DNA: TGTGCCAGCTCCCGGAGACAGAGAACGAACACCGGGGAGCTGTTTTTT

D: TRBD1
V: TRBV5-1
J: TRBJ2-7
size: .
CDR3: CASSLGGQGAYEQYF
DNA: TGCGCCAGCAGCTTAGGGGGACAGGGCGCCTACGAGCAGTACTTC

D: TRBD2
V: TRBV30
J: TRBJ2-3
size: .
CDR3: CAWSSLAGGPGDTQYF
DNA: TGTGCCTGGAGCTCCCTAGCGGGGGGGCCGGGAGATACGCAGTATTTT

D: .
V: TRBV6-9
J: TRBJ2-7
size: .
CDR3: CASSSRKGRYEQYF
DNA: TGTGCCAGCAGTTCCCGAAAGGGACGCTACGAGCAGTACTTC

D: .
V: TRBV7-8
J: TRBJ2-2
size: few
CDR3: CASSLIGTGELFF
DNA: TGTGCCAGCAGCTTAATCGGCACCGGGGAGCTGTTTTTT

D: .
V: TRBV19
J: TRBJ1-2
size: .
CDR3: CASSFEWDYGYTF
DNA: TGTGCCAGTAGTTTCGAGTGGGACTATGGCTACACCTTC

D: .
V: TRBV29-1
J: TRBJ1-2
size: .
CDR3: CSVVLQGIGYGYTF
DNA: TGCAGCGTTGTATTACAGGGAATCGGCTATGGCTACACCTTC

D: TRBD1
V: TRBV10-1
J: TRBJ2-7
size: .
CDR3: CASSDGGTGEYEQYF
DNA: TGCGCCAGCAGTGATGGAGGGACAGGGGAATACGAGCAGTACTTC

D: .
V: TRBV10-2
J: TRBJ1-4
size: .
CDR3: CATGGTDEKLFF
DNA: TGCGCCACCGGGGGTACAGACGAAAAACTGTTTTTT

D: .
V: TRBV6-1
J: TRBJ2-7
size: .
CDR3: CASIEGEGDLYEQYF
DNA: TGTGCCAGCATTGAGGGGGAAGGGGATCTCTACGAGCAGTACTTC

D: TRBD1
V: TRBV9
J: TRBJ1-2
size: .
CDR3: CASSADRESYGYTF
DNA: TGTGCCAGCAGCGCTGACAGGGAGAGCTATGGCTACACCTTC

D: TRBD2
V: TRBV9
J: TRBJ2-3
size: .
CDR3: CASSGGSGLAGWSDTQYF
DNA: TGTGCCAGCAGCGGGGGATCAGGACTAGCGGGGTGGTCAGATACGCAGTATTTT

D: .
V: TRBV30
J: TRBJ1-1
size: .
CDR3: CAWIVKGTGTAFF
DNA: TGTGCCTGGATTGTAAAGGGAACAGGGACAGCTTTCTTT

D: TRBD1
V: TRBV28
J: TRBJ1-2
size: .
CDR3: CASSSTGTGNYGYTF
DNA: TGTGCCAGCAGTTCCACCGGGACAGGGAACTATGGCTACACCTTC

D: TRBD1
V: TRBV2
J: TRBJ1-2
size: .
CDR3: CASSGQGARGGYTF
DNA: TGTGCCAGCAGCGGACAGGGGGCGCGGGGTGGCTACACCTTC

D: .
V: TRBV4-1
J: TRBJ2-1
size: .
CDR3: CASSQEIAGVNEQFF
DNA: TGCGCCAGCAGCCAAGAAATAGCAGGGGTCAATGAGCAGTTCTTC

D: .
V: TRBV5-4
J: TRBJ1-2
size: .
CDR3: CASSHGVQGSLYGYTF
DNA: TGTGCCAGCAGCCACGGGGTTCAGGGATCTCTTTATGGCTACACCTTC

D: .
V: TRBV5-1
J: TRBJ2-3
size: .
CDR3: CASSLAKGRGTDTQYF
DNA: TGCGCCAGCAGCTTGGCCAAGGGGCGCGGCACAGATACGCAGTATTTT

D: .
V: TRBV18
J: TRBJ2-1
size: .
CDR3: CASSARDRYNEQFF
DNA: TGTGCCAGCTCAGCCCGAGACAGATACAATGAGCAGTTCTTC

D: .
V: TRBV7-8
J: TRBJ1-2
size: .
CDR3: CASSLAPDREFYGYTF
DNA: TGTGCCAGCAGCTTAGCGCCGGACAGAGAATTCTATGGCTACACCTTC

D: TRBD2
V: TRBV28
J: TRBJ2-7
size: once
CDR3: CASRGGYYEQYF
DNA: TGTGCCAGCAGGGGAGGGTACTACGAGCAGTACTTC

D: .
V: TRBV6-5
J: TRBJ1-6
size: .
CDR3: CASSYGQGLTPLHF
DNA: TGTGCCAGCAGTTATGGGCAGGGGTTAACACCCCTCCACTTT

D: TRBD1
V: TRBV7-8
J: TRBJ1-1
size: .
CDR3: CASSPVSGQWNTEAFF
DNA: TGTGCCAGCAGCCCCGTATCGGGACAGTGGAACACTGAAGCTTTCTTT

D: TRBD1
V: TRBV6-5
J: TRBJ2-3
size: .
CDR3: CASSSTGADTQYF
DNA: TGTGCCAGCAGCTCGACAGGGGCAGATACGCAGTATTTT

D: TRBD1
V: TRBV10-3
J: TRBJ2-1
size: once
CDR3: CAISGTDRVEQFF
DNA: TGTGCCATCAGTGGTACCGACAGGGTAGAGCAGTTCTTC

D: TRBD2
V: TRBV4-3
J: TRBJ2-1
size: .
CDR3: CASSQETPLAGGRNEQFF
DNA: TGCGCCAGCAGCCAAGAGACTCCCCTAGCGGGGGGTCGGAATGAGCAGTTCTTC

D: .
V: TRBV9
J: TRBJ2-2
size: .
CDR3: CASSASPNTGELFF
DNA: TGTGCCAGCAGCGCATCACCGAACACCGGGGAGCTGTTTTTT

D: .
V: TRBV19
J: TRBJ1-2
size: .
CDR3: CASSPEAGDGYTF
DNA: TGTGCCAGTAGCCCCGAGGCGGGGGATGGCTACACCTTC

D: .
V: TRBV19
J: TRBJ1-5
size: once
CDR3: CASSSRGLLPGNQPQHF
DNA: TGTGCCAGTAGTTCTCGGGGCCTCCTCCCGGGAAATCAGCCCCAGCATTTT

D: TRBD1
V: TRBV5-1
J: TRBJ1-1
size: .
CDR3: CASTGQALTEAFF
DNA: TGCGCCAGCACCGGACAGGCGCTCACTGAAGCTTTCTTT

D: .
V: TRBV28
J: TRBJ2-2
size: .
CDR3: CARSSSSTNTGELFF
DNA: TGTGCCAGGTCCTCGAGTAGCACGAACACCGGGGAGCTGTTTTTT

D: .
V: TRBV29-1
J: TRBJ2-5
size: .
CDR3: CSVEPNIGPQETQYF
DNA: TGCAGCGTTGAACCCAATATCGGTCCCCAAGAGACCCAGTACTTC

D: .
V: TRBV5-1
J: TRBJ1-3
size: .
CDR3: CASRRDSSSGNTIYF
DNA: TGCGCCAGCAGGAGAGACAGCTCCTCTGGAAACACCATATATTTT

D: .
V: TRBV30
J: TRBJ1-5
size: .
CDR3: CAWSVGSNQPQHF
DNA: TGTGCCTGGAGTGTAGGGAGCAATCAGCCCCAGCATTTT

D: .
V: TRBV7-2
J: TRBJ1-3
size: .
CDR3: CASSLNRLNTIYF
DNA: TGTGCCAGCAGCTTAAATCGTCTGAACACCATATATTTT

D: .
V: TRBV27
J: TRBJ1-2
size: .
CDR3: CASSSSGSGYGYTF
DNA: TGTGCCAGCAGTTCTAGTGGATCGGGCTATGGCTACACCTTC

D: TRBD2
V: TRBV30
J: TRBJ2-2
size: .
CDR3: CAWGLAGGFNTGELFF
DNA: TGTGCCTGGGGACTAGCGGGGGGTTTCAACACCGGGGAGCTGTTTTTT

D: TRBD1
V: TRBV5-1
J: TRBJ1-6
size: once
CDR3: CASSLGTGKNSPLHF
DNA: TGCGCCAGCAGCTTGGGGACAGGGAAGAATTCACCCCTCCACTTT

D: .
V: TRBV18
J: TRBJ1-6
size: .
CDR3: CASSAGAGDSPLHF
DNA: TGTGCCAGCTCAGCAGGGGCCGGGGATTCACCCCTCCACTTT

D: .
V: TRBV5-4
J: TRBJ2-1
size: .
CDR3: CASSSGRGRDEQFF
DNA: TGTGCCAGCAGCTCCGGAAGGGGAAGGGATGAGCAGTTCTTC

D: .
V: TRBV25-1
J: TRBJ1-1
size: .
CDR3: CASSSGETEAFF
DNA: TGTGCCAGCAGCTCAGGGGAGACTGAAGCTTTCTTT

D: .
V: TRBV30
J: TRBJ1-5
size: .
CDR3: CAWSRGPAQHF
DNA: TGTGCCTGGAGCAGGGGCCCAGCCCAGCATTTT

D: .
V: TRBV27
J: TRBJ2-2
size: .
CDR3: CAIRGSYPTGELFF
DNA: TGTGCCATCCGGGGAAGCTACCCCACCGGGGAGCTGTTTTTT

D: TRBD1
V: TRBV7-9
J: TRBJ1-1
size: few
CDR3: CASSADRGGRNTEAFF
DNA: TGTGCCAGCAGCGCGGACAGGGGAGGTCGTAACACTGAAGCTTTCTTT

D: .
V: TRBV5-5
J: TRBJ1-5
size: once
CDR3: CASSLVVGPQHF
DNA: TGTGCCAGCAGCTTGGTGGTGGGGCCCCAGCATTTT

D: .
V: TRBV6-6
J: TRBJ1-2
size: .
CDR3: CASSTVDRSKGYTF
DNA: TGTGCCAGCAGTACCGTTGACAGAAGCAAGGGCTACACCTTC

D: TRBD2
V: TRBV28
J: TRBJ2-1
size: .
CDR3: CASKIFTPSGSDDEQFF
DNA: TGTGCCAGCAAAATTTTCACCCCCAGCGGGAGCGACGATGAGCAGTTCTTC

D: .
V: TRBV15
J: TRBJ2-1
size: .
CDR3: CATSRDRGGHYNEQFF
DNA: TGTGCCACCAGCAGAGATAGAGGGGGGCACTACAATGAGCAGTTCTTC

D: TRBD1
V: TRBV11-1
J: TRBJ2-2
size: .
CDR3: CASSSDRRWTGELFF
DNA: TGTGCCAGCAGCTCGGACAGGCGATGGACCGGGGAGCTGTTTTTT

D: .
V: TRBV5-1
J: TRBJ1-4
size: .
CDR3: CASSSEGVENEKLFF
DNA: TGCGCCAGCAGCTCCGAGGGGGTAGAAAATGAAAAACTGTTTTTT

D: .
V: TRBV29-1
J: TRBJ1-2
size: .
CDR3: CSVEGGINYGYTF
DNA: TGCAGCGTTGAAGGTGGGATTAACTATGGCTACACCTTC

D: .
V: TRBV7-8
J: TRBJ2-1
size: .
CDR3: CASSLAGGNEQFF
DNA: TGTGCCAGCAGCTTAGCGGGGGGCAATGAGCAGTTCTTC

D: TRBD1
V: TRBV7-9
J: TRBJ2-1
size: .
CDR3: CASSLARTGEPRKFF
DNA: TGTGCCAGCAGCTTAGCGCGGACAGGGGAGCCTAGAAAGTTCTTC